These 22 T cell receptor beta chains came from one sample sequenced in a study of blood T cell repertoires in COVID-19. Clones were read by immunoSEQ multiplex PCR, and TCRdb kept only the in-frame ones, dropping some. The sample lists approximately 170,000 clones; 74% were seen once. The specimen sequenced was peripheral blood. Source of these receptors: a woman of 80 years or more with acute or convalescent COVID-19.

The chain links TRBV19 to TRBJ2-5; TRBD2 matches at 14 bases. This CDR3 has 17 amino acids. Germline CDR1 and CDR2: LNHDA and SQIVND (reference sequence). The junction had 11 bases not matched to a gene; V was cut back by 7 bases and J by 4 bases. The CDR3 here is CASKQIGLAGGGETQYF. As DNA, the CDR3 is TGTGCCAGTAAGCAGATCGGACTAGCGGGAGGAGGAGAGACCCAGTACTTC.

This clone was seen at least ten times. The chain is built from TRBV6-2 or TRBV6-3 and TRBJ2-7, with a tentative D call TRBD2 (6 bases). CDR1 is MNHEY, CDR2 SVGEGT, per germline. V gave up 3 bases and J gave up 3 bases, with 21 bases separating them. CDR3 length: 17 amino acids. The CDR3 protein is CASSYPQERPGDYEQYF. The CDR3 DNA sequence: TGTGCCAGCAGTTATCCACAAGAACGACCGGGAGACTACGAGCAGTACTTC.

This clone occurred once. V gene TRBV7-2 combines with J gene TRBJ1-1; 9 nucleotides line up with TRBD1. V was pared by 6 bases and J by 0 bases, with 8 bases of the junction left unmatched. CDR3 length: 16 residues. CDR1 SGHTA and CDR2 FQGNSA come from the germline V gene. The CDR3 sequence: CASSNTGGGLNTEAFF. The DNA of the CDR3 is TGTGCCAGCAGTAATACAGGGGGCGGATTGAACACTGAAGCTTTCTTT.

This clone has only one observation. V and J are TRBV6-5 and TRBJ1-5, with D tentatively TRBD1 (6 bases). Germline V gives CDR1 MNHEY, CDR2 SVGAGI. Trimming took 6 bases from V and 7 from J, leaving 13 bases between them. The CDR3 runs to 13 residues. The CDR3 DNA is TGTGCCAGCAGCACACAGGGCTGGCAGCCCCAGCATTTT. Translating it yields CASSTQGWQPQHF.

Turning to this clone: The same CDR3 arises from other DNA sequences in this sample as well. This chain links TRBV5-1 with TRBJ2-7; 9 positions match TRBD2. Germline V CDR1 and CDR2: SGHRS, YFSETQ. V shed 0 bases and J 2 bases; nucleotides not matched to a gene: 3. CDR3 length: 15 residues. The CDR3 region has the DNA TGCGCCAGCAGCTTGGAGACTAGCGGACCCTACGAGCAGTACTTC. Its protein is CASSLETSGPYEQYF.

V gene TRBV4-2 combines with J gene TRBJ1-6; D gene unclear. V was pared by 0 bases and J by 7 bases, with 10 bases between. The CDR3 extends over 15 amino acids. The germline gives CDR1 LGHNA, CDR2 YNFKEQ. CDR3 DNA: TGTGCCAGCAGCCAAGAACGTACTCCCAATTCACCCCTCCACTTT. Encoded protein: CASSQERTPNSPLHF.

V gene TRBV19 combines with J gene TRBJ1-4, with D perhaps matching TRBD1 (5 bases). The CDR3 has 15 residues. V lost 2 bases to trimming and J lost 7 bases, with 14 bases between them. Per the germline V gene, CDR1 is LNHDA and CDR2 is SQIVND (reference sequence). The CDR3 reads CASSISNSGGEKLFF. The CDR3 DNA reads TGTGCCAGTAGTATAAGTAACTCCGGGGGTGAAAAACTGTTTTTT.

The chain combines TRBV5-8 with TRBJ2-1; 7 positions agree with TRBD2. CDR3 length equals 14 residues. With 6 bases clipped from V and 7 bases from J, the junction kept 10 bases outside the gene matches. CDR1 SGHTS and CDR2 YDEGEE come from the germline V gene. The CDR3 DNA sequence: TGTGCCAGCACCCGGGACTACACGGGAAATGAGCAGTTCTTC. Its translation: CASTRDYTGNEQFF.

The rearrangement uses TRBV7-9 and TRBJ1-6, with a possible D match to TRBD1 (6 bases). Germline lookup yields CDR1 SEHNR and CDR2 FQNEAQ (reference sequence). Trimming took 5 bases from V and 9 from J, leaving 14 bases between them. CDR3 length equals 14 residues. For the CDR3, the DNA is TGTGCCAGCAGCCAAGTGGGGGCTAGTTCACCCCTCCACTTT. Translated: CASSQVGASSPLHF.

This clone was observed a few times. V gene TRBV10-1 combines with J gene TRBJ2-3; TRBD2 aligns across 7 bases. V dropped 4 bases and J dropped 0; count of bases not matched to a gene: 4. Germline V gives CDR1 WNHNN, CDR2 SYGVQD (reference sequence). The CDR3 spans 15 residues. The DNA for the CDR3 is TGCGCCAGCAGTGCCGGGACTACCAGCACAGATACGCAGTATTTT. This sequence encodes CASSAGTTSTDTQYF.

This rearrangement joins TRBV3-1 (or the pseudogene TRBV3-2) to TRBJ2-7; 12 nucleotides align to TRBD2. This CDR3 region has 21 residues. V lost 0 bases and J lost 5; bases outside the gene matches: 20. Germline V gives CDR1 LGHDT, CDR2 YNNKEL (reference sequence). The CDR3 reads CASSQDWYVLAGGVRDHEQYF. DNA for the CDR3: TGTGCCAGCAGCCAAGATTGGTATGTACTAGCGGGAGGCGTACGTGATCACGAGCAGTACTTC.

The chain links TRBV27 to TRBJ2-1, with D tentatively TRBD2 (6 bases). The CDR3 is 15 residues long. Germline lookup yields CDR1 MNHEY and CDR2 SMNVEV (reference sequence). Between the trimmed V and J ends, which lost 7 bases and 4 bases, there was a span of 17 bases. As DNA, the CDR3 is TGTGCCAGCAACGTTGGGGGACTCTCTTACAATGAGCAGTTCTTC. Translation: CASNVGGLSYNEQFF.

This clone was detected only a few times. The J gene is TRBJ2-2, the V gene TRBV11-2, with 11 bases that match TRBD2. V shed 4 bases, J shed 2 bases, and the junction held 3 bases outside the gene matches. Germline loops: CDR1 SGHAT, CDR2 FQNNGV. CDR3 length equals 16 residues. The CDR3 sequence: CASSSTSGINTGELFF. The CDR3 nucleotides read TGTGCCAGCAGCTCGACTAGCGGGATAAACACCGGGGAGCTGTTTTTT.

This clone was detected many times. The CDR3 region is CASSFGTGSYNSPLHF. The CDR3 nucleotides are TGCGCCAGCAGCTTCGGGACAGGGTCCTATAATTCACCCCTCCACTTT. V usage is TRBV5-1 and J usage is TRBJ1-6; 9 positions match TRBD1. Germline values: CDR1 SGHRS, CDR2 YFSETQ. The CDR3 runs 16 residues. With 2 bases clipped from V and 1 base from J, the junction kept 1 base outside the gene matches.

In nucleotides, the CDR3 is TGTGCCTGGAGTGTAAGCAGCGGGACGCGTACCTACAATGAGCAGTTCTTC. It encodes CAWSVSSGTRTYNEQFF. The chain recombines TRBV30 with TRBJ2-1, with TRBD2 identical over 7 bases. Trimming removed 0 bases from V and 2 bases from J; junction bases left unmatched: 10. Per the germline V gene, CDR1 is GTSNPN and CDR2 is SVGIG (reference sequence). The CDR3 runs to 17 residues.

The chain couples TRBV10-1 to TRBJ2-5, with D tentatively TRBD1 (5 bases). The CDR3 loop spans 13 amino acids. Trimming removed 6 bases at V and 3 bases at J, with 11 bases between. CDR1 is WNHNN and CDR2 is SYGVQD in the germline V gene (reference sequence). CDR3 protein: CASSRGREETQYF. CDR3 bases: TGCGCCAGCAGCAGAGGCAGGGAAGAGACCCAGTACTTC.

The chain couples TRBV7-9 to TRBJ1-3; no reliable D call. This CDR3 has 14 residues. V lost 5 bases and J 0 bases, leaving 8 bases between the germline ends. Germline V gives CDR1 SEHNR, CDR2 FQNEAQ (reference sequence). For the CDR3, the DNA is TGTGCCAGCAGCGCACTCTCCTCTGGAAACACCATATATTTT. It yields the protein CASSALSSGNTIYF.

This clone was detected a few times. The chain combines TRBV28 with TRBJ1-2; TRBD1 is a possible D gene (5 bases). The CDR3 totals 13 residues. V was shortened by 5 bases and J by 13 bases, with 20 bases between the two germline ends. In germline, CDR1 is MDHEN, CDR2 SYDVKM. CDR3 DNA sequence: TGTGCCAGCAGTCCAAGGCCAAGCTCGCAGGGCACCTTC. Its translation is CASSPRPSSQGTF.

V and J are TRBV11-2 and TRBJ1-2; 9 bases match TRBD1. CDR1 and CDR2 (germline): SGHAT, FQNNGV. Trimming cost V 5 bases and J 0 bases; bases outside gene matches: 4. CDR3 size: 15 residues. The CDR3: CASSPRTGANYGYTF. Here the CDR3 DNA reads TGTGCCAGCAGCCCAAGGACAGGGGCTAACTATGGCTACACCTTC.

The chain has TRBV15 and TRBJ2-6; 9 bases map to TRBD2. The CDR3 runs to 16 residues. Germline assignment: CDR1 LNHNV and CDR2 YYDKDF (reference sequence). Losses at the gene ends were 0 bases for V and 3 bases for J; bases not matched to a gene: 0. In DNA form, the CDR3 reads TGTGCCACCAGCAGAGAGCGGGGGGGTGGGGCCAACGTCCTGACTTTC. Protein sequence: CATSRERGGGANVLTF.

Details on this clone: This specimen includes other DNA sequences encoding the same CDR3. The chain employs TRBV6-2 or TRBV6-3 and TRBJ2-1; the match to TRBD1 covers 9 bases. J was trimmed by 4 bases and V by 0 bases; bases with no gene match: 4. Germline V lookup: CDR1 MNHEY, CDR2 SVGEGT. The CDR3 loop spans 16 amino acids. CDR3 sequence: CASSYSGTGLYNEQFF. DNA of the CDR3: TGTGCCAGCAGTTACTCTGGGACAGGGCTATACAATGAGCAGTTCTTC.

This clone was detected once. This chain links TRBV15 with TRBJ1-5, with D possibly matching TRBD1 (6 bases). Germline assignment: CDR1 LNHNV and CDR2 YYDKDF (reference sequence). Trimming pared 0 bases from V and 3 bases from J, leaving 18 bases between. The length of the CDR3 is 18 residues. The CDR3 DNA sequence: TGTGCCACCAGCAGAGATTACAAAGGCAGGGGAGTCAATCAGCCCCAGCATTTT. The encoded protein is CATSRDYKGRGVNQPQHF.